This TCR beta chain was identified during a study of blood T cell repertoires in COVID-19. In the study overall: Researchers got acute and convalescent COVID-19 samples from the United States, Italy and Spain. The cDNA or gDNA used as material had been derived from T cells, B-cell-depleted T cells, or PBMCs.

Trimming stripped 4 bases from V and 1 base from J, with 11 bases between. The CDR3 spans 15 residues. In germline, CDR1 is KGHDR, CDR2 SFDVKD. Libraries were prepared by immunoSEQ multiplex PCR; TCRdb keeps only in-frame clonotypes and omits some of them. Altogether 60,000 to 75,000 clones are present, about nine tenths being singletons, with the ten largest covering 1.5% to 2%. V gene TRBV24-1 combines with J gene TRBJ2-3; possible D gene TRBD1, 6 bases. Sequencing was carried out using peripheral blood. The TCR sequence derives from a man younger than 45 with acute or convalescent COVID-19. Here the CDR3 DNA reads TGTGCCACCAGTGACAACAGGGTCCGCACAGATACGCAGTATTTT. It codes for CATSDNRVRTDTQYF.